The 27 T cell receptor beta chains reported below all come from one sample, sequenced in a study of OX40 agonist ivuxolimab in advanced cancers. Only in-frame clones appear in the TCRdb table, and some are missing; sequencing was by immunoSEQ multiplex PCR. Here the sample spans tens of thousands of clones, approximately 86% being singletons. The sample was CD4+ or CD8+ T cells sorted from blood, taken in a trial of the OX40 agonist ivuxolimab. Receptor source: an adult with an advanced solid tumor such as melanoma, head and neck, liver or kidney cancer.

The chain recombines TRBV5-6 with TRBJ2-1, with 9 bases aligning to TRBD1. The CDR3 loop spans 14 amino acids. Germline V lookup: CDR1 SGHDT, CDR2 YYEEEE. V lost 4 bases to trimming and J lost 5 bases; unmatched junction nucleotides: 4. The CDR3 loop is CASSLGTGNNEQFF. The CDR3 coding sequence is TGTGCCAGCAGCCTAGGGACAGGGAACAATGAGCAGTTCTTC.

There are a few counts of this clone. The rearrangement links TRBV5-6 to TRBJ2-5; D possibly corresponds to TRBD2 (5 bases). From germline, CDR1 is SGHDT and CDR2 YYEEEE. The CDR3 totals 14 residues. V was trimmed by 3 bases and J by 5 bases, leaving 14 bases between them. The CDR3 sequence: CASSSSGVWETQYF. Here the CDR3 DNA reads TGTGCCAGCAGCTCATCCGGGGTATGGGAGACCCAGTACTTC.

The chain is built from TRBV28 and TRBJ1-6; no clear D. This CDR3 is built from 14 residues. Germline assignment: CDR1 MDHEN and CDR2 SYDVKM. Trimming removed 2 bases at V and 4 bases at J, with 6 bases between. The CDR3 region is CASSLDNYNSPLHF. In DNA, the CDR3 is TGTGCCAGCAGTTTAGACAATTATAATTCACCCCTCCACTTT.

The V and J genes are TRBV5-1 and TRBJ1-5, with D possibly being TRBD1 (6 bases). The CDR3 sequence is 15 residues long. Per germline, CDR1 SGHRS and CDR2 YFSETQ. Trimming shortened V by 4 bases and J by 0 bases, and 11 bases separated the two germline ends. This CDR3 is CASSKDSVSNQPQHF. CDR3 nucleotide sequence: TGCGCCAGCAGCAAGGACAGTGTTAGCAATCAGCCCCAGCATTTT.

The gene calls are TRBV5-5 and TRBJ2-1; D is ambiguous. The CDR3 extends over 13 amino acids. Germline values: CDR1 SGHKS, CDR2 YYEKEE (reference sequence). V lost 0 bases and J 5 bases, leaving 6 bases between the germline ends. The CDR3 coding sequence is TGTGCCAGCAGCTTGGCCGTCCACAATGAGCAGTTCTTC. Translation: CASSLAVHNEQFF.

The chain is built from TRBV6-1 and TRBJ2-7, with 8 bases that match TRBD1. The CDR3 sequence is 14 residues long. V gave up 7 bases and J gave up 4 bases; unmatched junction bases: 9. Germline V gene data show CDR1 as MNHNS and CDR2 as SASEGT. DNA for the CDR3: TGTGCCAGCACTCAGGGGGCGATATTTTACGAGCAGTACTTC. Its protein product is CASTQGAIFYEQYF.

This chain connects TRBV19 to TRBJ2-7; D tentatively fits TRBD1 or TRBD2 (5 bases each). CDR1 is LNHDA and CDR2 is SQIVND in the germline V gene (reference sequence). The CDR3 spans 16 residues. Between the trimmed V and J ends, which lost 4 bases and 3 bases, there was a span of 19 bases. The CDR3 is CASSTGPVLLGYEQYF. The CDR3 DNA reads as TGTGCCAGTAGTACGGGACCGGTCCTGTTAGGCTACGAGCAGTACTTC.

This clone was counted a single time. This chain links TRBV29-1 with TRBJ2-7, with a tentative D call TRBD1 (6 bases). The CDR3 has 13 residues. Germline-derived CDR1 and CDR2 are SQVTM and ANQGSEA. V lost 6 bases, J lost 4 bases, and 16 bases lay in between. DNA for the CDR3: TGCAGCGTCCCGGGACACTTCCCTTACGAGCAGTACTTC. This sequence encodes CSVPGHFPYEQYF.

CDR3 protein: CATSPGLANYGYTF. In DNA, the CDR3 is TGTGCCACCAGCCCCGGATTAGCTAACTATGGCTACACCTTC. The chain combines TRBV15 with TRBJ1-2; D ambiguous. The CDR3 is 14 amino acids. Germline CDR1 is LNHNV and CDR2 is YYDKDF (reference sequence). Trimming stripped 5 bases from V and 0 bases from J, with 10 bases between.

As to this clone: Within the sample, other DNA sequences also encode this same CDR3. This chain connects TRBV29-1 to TRBJ2-1, with TRBD2 as a possible D gene (6 bases). The germline CDR1 and CDR2 sequences are SQVTM and ANQGSEA. The CDR3 runs 15 residues. V was shortened by 6 bases and J by 0 bases, with 15 bases between the two germline ends. The CDR3 is CSVRGLPSSYNEQFF. The CDR3 DNA is TGCAGCGTGAGGGGACTCCCGAGCTCCTACAATGAGCAGTTCTTC.

Only a few counts were recorded for this clone. The chain has TRBV30 and TRBJ1-1, with a weak D call TRBD1 (5 bases). Deletions cut 1 base from V and 0 bases from J, with 6 bases between. The length of the CDR3 is 13 residues. Germline CDR1 GTSNPN, CDR2 SVGIG (reference sequence). The CDR3 DNA reads TGTGCCTGGAGTGAGGGACTGAACACTGAAGCTTTCTTT. It is translated as CAWSEGLNTEAFF.

V is TRBV4-3 and J is TRBJ2-1; 9 positions match TRBD2. This CDR3 spans 15 amino acids. V dropped 3 bases and J dropped 4; count of bases not matched to a gene: 4. Per germline, CDR1 LGHNA and CDR2 YSLEER. The DNA of the CDR3 is TGCGCCAGCAGCCATGGACTAGCGAATTACAATGAGCAGTTCTTC. Protein product: CASSHGLANYNEQFF.

The chain recombines TRBV5-6 with TRBJ2-1; 11 bases are a match to TRBD2. The germline gives CDR1 SGHDT, CDR2 YYEEEE. J lost 6 bases, V lost 0 bases, and 11 bases had no gene match. The CDR3 extends over 18 amino acids. The CDR3 spells CASSLAGLAGGPVNEQFF. The CDR3 DNA follows: TGTGCCAGCAGCTTGGCCGGGTTAGCGGGAGGGCCGGTCAATGAGCAGTTCTTC.

J is TRBJ2-1 and V is TRBV5-1; 7 bases fit TRBD1. The germline gives CDR1 SGHRS, CDR2 YFSETQ. The V and J ends lost 0 bases and 3 bases, in that order; junction bases with no gene match: 0. This CDR3 has 14 amino acids. The CDR3 loop reads CASSLGDSYNEQFF. CDR3 in DNA: TGCGCCAGCAGCTTGGGGGACAGCTACAATGAGCAGTTCTTC.

The chain employs TRBV13 and TRBJ2-1, with D tentatively TRBD2 (6 bases). V was clipped by 4 bases and J by 7 bases, with 26 bases between them. CDR3 length equals 18 residues. CDR1 and CDR2 (germline): PRHDT, FYEKMQ (reference sequence). The CDR3 is CASSYRLMDGGVRNEQFF. CDR3 DNA: TGTGCCAGCAGCTACCGCCTAATGGATGGCGGGGTTAGAAATGAGCAGTTCTTC.

The V gene is TRBV13, the J gene TRBJ2-1; 8 bases are a match to TRBD2. V shed 7 bases and J 10 bases; nucleotides not matched to a gene: 3. The CDR3 contains 11 residues. CDR1 and CDR2 (germline): PRHDT, FYEKMQ (reference sequence). CDR3 sequence (DNA): TGTGCCAGCACCCGGGGGGGGGAGCAGTTCTTC. This codes for CASTRGGEQFF.

Only a few counts were recorded for this clone. In nucleotides, the CDR3 is TGTGCCAGCAGTTACTCGGACTACAATAGCAATCAGCCCCAGCATTTT. Protein product: CASSYSDYNSNQPQHF. The chain recombines TRBV6-6 with TRBJ1-5; the D is unclear. The CDR3 runs 16 residues. From germline, CDR1 is MNHNY and CDR2 SVGAGI (reference sequence). Trimming stripped 0 bases from V and 0 bases from J, with 9 bases between.

The CDR3 loop reads CASSEFQSPLNEAFF. The CDR3 DNA reads as TGCGCCAGCAGTGAGTTTCAGAGCCCTCTTAATGAAGCTTTCTTT. The chain recombines TRBV10-1 with TRBJ1-1; D call uncertain. In germline, CDR1 is WNHNN, CDR2 SYGVQD (reference sequence). The CDR3 is 15 residues long. V was trimmed by 1 base and J by 7 bases, leaving 16 bases between them.

This clone was observed a handful of times. This sample includes further DNA sequences coding for the same CDR3. The chain employs TRBV4-3 and TRBJ1-4; D remains unclear. V was shortened by 0 bases and J by 0 bases, with 5 bases between the two germline ends. This CDR3 region has 15 residues. The germline CDR1 and CDR2 sequences are LGHNA and YSLEER. The CDR3 here is CASSQDGATNEKLFF. Written as DNA, the CDR3 is TGCGCCAGCAGCCAAGACGGGGCAACTAATGAAAAACTGTTTTTT.

The chain joins TRBV5-4 to TRBJ2-1, with D perhaps TRBD1 (5 bases). The CDR3 has 14 residues. Between the trimmed V and J ends, which lost 5 bases and 2 bases, there was a span of 11 bases. Germline CDR1 and CDR2: SGHNT and YYREEE (reference sequence). Here the CDR3 DNA reads TGTGCCAGCAGAAAAGACAGCGCCTACAATGAGCAGTTCTTC. This codes for CASRKDSAYNEQFF.

The chain couples TRBV7-9 to TRBJ2-3; 9 bases match TRBD2. The germline V gene has CDR1 SEHNR and CDR2 FQNEAQ (reference sequence). The CDR3 loop spans 17 amino acids. The junction had 8 bases not matched to a gene; V was cut back by 4 bases and J by 0 bases. CDR3 sequence reads: CASSSMRTSDSTDTQYF. DNA of the CDR3: TGTGCCAGCAGCTCCATGAGGACTAGCGACAGCACAGATACGCAGTATTTT.

The chain's CDR3 is CASSSKLTGLLDEQFF. The CDR3 DNA sequence: TGTGCCAGCAGCTCGAAATTAACGGGCTTACTAGATGAGCAGTTCTTC. V and J are TRBV7-2 and TRBJ2-1; TRBD2 might be the D (5 bases). The CDR3 runs to 16 residues. The germline gives CDR1 SGHTA, CDR2 FQGNSA. Trimming removed 4 bases from V and 8 bases from J, with 21 bases in between.

CDR3 in amino acids: CASSYYRGEKLFF. For the CDR3, the DNA is TGTGCCAGCAGTTACTACAGGGGTGAAAAACTGTTTTTT. The rearrangement uses TRBV6-6 and TRBJ1-4, with 7 positions matching TRBD1. V gave up 1 base and J gave up 7 bases; unmatched junction bases: 0. CDR3 length: 13 amino acids. The germline V gene encodes CDR1 MNHNY and CDR2 SVGAGI (reference sequence).

The rearrangement joins TRBV5-6 to TRBJ2-7, with TRBD2 matching 8 bases. CDR1 and CDR2 from the germline V gene are SGHDT and YYEEEE. This CDR3 region has 15 residues. The trim removed 3 bases at V and 6 bases at J, leaving 11 bases unmatched. The CDR3 loop reads CASSSTAGEASEQYF. The DNA of the CDR3 is TGTGCCAGCAGCTCGACAGCGGGAGAAGCGTCCGAGCAGTACTTC.

The chain couples TRBV28 to TRBJ2-4, with TRBD2 matching 9 bases. This CDR3 comprises 14 residues. CDR1 is MDHEN, CDR2 SYDVKM, per germline. Germline trimming cut 4 bases from V and 9 bases from J; bases unmatched to any gene: 7. CDR3 sequence (DNA): TGTGCCAGCAGTTCAAGGACTAGCGTAGGCATTCAGTACTTC. Protein sequence: CASSSRTSVGIQYF.

The genes are TRBV28 and TRBJ2-5; TRBD2 agrees at 10 bases. Germline V lookup: CDR1 MDHEN, CDR2 SYDVKM. The CDR3 totals 17 residues. After removal of 6 bases from V and 1 base from J, the junction contained 11 bases not matched to a gene. The CDR3 sequence is CASSSGTSVTIQETQYF. In DNA form, the CDR3 reads TGTGCCAGCAGCTCCGGGACTAGCGTAACCATCCAAGAGACCCAGTACTTC.

The rearrangement links TRBV6-5 to TRBJ1-1; no clear D gene. With 2 bases removed from V and 1 base from J, the gap between germline ends came to 14 bases. Germline V lookup: CDR1 MNHEY, CDR2 SVGAGI. This CDR3 has 16 amino acids. In nucleotides, the CDR3 is TGTGCCAGCAGTTACACGGCACGATGGGGGAACACTGAAGCTTTCTTT. It encodes CASSYTARWGNTEAFF.